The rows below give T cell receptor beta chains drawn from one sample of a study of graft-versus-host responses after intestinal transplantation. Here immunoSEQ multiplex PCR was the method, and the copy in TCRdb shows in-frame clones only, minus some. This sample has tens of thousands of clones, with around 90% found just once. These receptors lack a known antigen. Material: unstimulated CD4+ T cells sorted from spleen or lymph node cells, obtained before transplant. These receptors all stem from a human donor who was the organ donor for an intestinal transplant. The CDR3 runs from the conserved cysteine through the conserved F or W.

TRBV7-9	CASSLQGNNEQFF
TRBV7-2	CASSFQTGPSYEQYF
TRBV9	CASSADNRANQPQHF
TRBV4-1	CASSHNSGANVLTF
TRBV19	CASSIVSGGNYEQYF
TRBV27	CASSLGGTTYNEQFF
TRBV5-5	CASSLVSRAGPSSYNEQFF
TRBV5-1	CASSWIGGTGTDTQYF
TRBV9	CASSARSSQETQYF
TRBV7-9	CASSSGLATETQYF
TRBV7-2	CASSLQAGYEQYF
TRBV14	CASSQADHYEQYF
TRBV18	CASSPPDRPWGEQFF
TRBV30	CAWGQASNQPQHF
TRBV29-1	CSGDEVRGETQYF
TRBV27	CASSLDRGYGYTF
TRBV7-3	CASSRLAGVGTDTQYF
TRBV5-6	CASSFSRGRVYNEQFF
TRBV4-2	CASAGVAGARTGELFF
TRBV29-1	CSVRTSGIMSYEQYF
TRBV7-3	CASSLDRNQPQHF
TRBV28	CASSPYTDTQYF
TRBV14	CASSPTSGPYNEQFF
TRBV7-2	CASSLAGIYRTSYNEQFF
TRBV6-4	CASSVGTSPSTDTQYF
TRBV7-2	CASSSGQGDYGYTF